This passage covers 18 T cell receptor beta chains from one sample sequenced in a study of blood T cell repertoires in COVID-19. Profiled with immunoSEQ multiplex PCR; TCRdb holds only in-frame clones, not every one. The profile covers 70,000 to 95,000 clones, with more than 75% appearing a single time and around 4.9% taken by the ten largest. Sequenced: peripheral blood. Receptors originate from an elderly woman with active COVID-19.

The rearrangement joins TRBV7-3 to TRBJ2-2; D gene uncertain. With 2 bases removed from V and 4 bases from J, the gap between germline ends came to 11 bases. The CDR3 spans 15 residues. Germline V gene lookup returns CDR1 SGHTA and CDR2 FQGTGA. The CDR3 DNA reads TGTGCCAGCAGCTTAGAGCCAAGTTTCACCGGGGAGCTGTTTTTT. It yields the protein CASSLEPSFTGELFF.

This chain connects TRBV15 to TRBJ2-2; 7 nucleotides align to TRBD1. CDR1 is LNHNV, CDR2 YYDKDF, per germline (reference sequence). J was trimmed by 0 bases and V by 4 bases; bases with no gene match: 2. The CDR3 contains 15 residues. CDR3 in DNA: TGTGCCACCAGCAAAGGGACAGCGAACACCGGGGAGCTGTTTTTT. It translates to CATSKGTANTGELFF.

The rearrangement uses TRBV9 and TRBJ2-1; D perhaps matches TRBD2 (6 bases). V was pared by 1 base and J by 6 bases, with 20 bases between. This CDR3 has 17 residues. Germline lookup yields CDR1 SGDLS and CDR2 YYNGEE. CDR3 protein: CASSVSPSGETFNEQFF. As DNA, the CDR3 is TGTGCCAGCAGCGTAAGCCCTTCGGGGGAGACCTTCAATGAGCAGTTCTTC.

The CDR3 nucleotides are TGTGCCAGCAGCCTTCTAGGGGGAAATTCACCCCTCCACTTT. As protein: CASSLLGGNSPLHF. The chain joins TRBV28 to TRBJ1-6; the D gene is possibly TRBD1 (6 bases). Trimming cost V 6 bases and J 7 bases, with 13 bases left between them. Germline CDR1 MDHEN, CDR2 SYDVKM. The CDR3 has 14 amino acids. Full variable domain (outside the CDR3, taken from reference TRBV28 and TRBJ1-6): DVKVTQSSRYLVKRTGEKVFLECVQDMDHENMFWYRQDPGLGLRLIYFSYDVKMKEKGDIPEGYSVSREKKERFSLILESASTNQTSMYLCASSLLGGNSPLHFGNGTRLTVT.

This clone showed up just a few times. The rearrangement links TRBV28 to TRBJ2-7; tentative D call: TRBD2 (6 bases). Trimming removed 3 bases from V and 2 bases from J, with 11 bases in between. CDR3 length: 14 residues. The germline V gene encodes CDR1 MDHEN and CDR2 SYDVKM. The CDR3 region is CASSFSLAPYEQYF. CDR3 bases: TGTGCCAGCAGTTTCTCCCTAGCGCCCTACGAGCAGTACTTC.

This chain links TRBV15 with TRBJ2-1; 7 bases line up with TRBD1. Trimming at V came to 0 bases and at J to 9 bases, leaving 5 bases not matched to a gene. Looked up from germline, CDR1 is LNHNV and CDR2 is YYDKDF (reference sequence). The CDR3 covers 14 residues. In DNA, the CDR3 is TGTGCCACCAGCAGAGATAAGACAGGGCGTGAGCAGTTCTTC. Translating gives CATSRDKTGREQFF.

The chain employs TRBV12-3 or TRBV12-4 and TRBJ2-5; possibly TRBD1 for D (5 bases). Between the trimmed V and J ends, which lost 7 bases and 4 bases, there was a span of 13 bases. There are 13 residues in the CDR3. This CDR3 reads CASNRPGIETQYF. The DNA of the CDR3 is TGTGCCAGCAACCGCCCAGGGATAGAGACCCAGTACTTC.

The CDR3 spells CASSYSVQGSNQPQHF. CDR3 nucleotides: TGTGCCAGCAGTTACTCGGTGCAGGGAAGCAATCAGCCCCAGCATTTT. The chain joins TRBV6-5 to TRBJ1-5; TRBD1 is a possible D gene (5 bases). The germline V gene encodes CDR1 MNHEY and CDR2 SVGAGI. The CDR3 totals 16 residues. The germline V and J ends were trimmed by 0 bases and 1 base, with 10 bases remaining between them.

V gene TRBV24-1 combines with J gene TRBJ1-1; D remains ambiguous. V gave up 1 base and J gave up 5 bases, with 7 bases separating them. The CDR3 sequence is 13 residues long. CDR1 KGHDR and CDR2 SFDVKD come from the germline V gene. Here the CDR3 reads CATSDFRFTEAFF. For the CDR3, the DNA is TGTGCCACCAGTGATTTCAGGTTTACTGAAGCTTTCTTT.

The gene calls are TRBV2 and TRBJ1-2; 7 bases fit TRBD1. The CDR3 is made up of 15 amino acids. Per germline, CDR1 SNHLY and CDR2 FYNNEI. Germline trimming cut 4 bases from V and 7 bases from J; bases unmatched to any gene: 12. The DNA of the CDR3 is TGTGCCAGCAGTGTGGTGAGAGGGGGCGTCGGTGGCTACACCTTC. As protein: CASSVVRGGVGGYTF.

Comment on this clone: The same CDR3 also results from other DNA sequences found in this sample. The chain uses TRBV7-2 and TRBJ2-1, with D perhaps TRBD2 (5 bases). The CDR3 length is 15 residues. The V end was cut by 0 bases, the J end by 1 base, with 7 bases between. Germline V gives CDR1 SGHTA, CDR2 FQGNSA. The CDR3 protein is CASSLAGASYNEQFF. In DNA, the CDR3 is TGTGCCAGCAGCTTAGCGGGAGCTTCCTACAATGAGCAGTTCTTC. Full variable domain (outside the CDR3, taken from reference TRBV7-2 and TRBJ2-1): GAGVSQSPSNKVTEKGKDVELRCDPISGHTALYWYRQSLGQGLEFLIYFQGNSAPDKSGLPSDRFSAERTGGSVSTLTIQRTQQEDSAVYLCASSLAGASYNEQFFGPGTRLTVL.

This clone was found a few times. V and J are TRBV27 and TRBJ2-7; 8 bases line up with TRBD1. Germline V CDR1 and CDR2: MNHEY, SMNVEV (reference sequence). Unmatched junction bases numbered 7, after V lost 3 bases and J lost 6 bases. CDR3 size: 14 residues. The DNA of the CDR3 is TGTGCCAGCAGTTTTGGACAGGGTGAGGGCGAGCAGTACTTC. Its protein is CASSFGQGEGEQYF.

The chain combines TRBV20-1 with TRBJ2-3, with D tentatively TRBD2 (5 bases). Trimming stripped 3 bases from V and 10 bases from J, with 14 bases between. The CDR3 is 12 residues long. In germline, CDR1 is DFQATT, CDR2 SNEGSKA (reference sequence). The CDR3 DNA reads as TGCAGTGCTAGTTTCGCGGGCGGGCCGCAGTATTTT. Amino acid sequence: CSASFAGGPQYF.

The chain carries TRBV6-6 and TRBJ1-2; TRBD1 agrees at 7 bases. The CDR3 loop spans 14 amino acids. The V segment lost 5 bases and the J segment 0 bases; nucleotides outside the gene matches: 3. The germline CDR1 and CDR2 sequences are MNHNY and SVGAGI (reference sequence). In DNA, the CDR3 is TGTGCCAGCAGTGGGGACAGAGCTAACTATGGCTACACCTTC. It specifies CASSGDRANYGYTF.

The chain couples TRBV4-2 to TRBJ2-2; TRBD2 aligns across 8 bases. Per germline, CDR1 LGHNA and CDR2 YNFKEQ. CDR3 size: 15 residues. The V gene end was trimmed by 3 bases and the J gene end by 4 bases; junction bases not matched to a gene: 4. CDR3 nucleotides: TGTGCCAGCAGCCACCTGAGCGGGGGCACCGGGGAGCTGTTTTTT. Encoded protein: CASSHLSGGTGELFF.

The genes are TRBV18 and TRBJ2-5; 9 nucleotides agree with TRBD2. CDR1 is KGHSH and CDR2 is LQKENI in the germline V gene. The CDR3 contains 14 residues. J lost 5 bases, V lost 3 bases, and 4 bases had no gene match. The CDR3 nucleotides are TGTGCCAGCTCACCTCTAGCGGGAATGGAGACCCAGTACTTC. Residues: CASSPLAGMETQYF. Supplemented by reference TRBV18 and TRBJ2-5, the full variable domain reads NAGVMQNPRHLVRRRGQEARLRCSPMKGHSHVYWYRQLPEEGLKFMVYLQKENIIDESGMPKERFSAEFPKEGPSILRIQQVVRGDSAAYFCASSPLAGMETQYFGPGTRLLVL.

The CDR3 sequence: CATSDYRGRRRDTQYF. Written as DNA, the CDR3 is TGTGCCACCAGTGATTACAGGGGGCGACGTAGAGATACGCAGTATTTT. The chain recombines TRBV24-1 with TRBJ2-3; 9 positions agree with TRBD1. Germline V gene data show CDR1 as KGHDR and CDR2 as SFDVKD. Trimming took 2 bases from V and 5 from J; bases not matched to a gene: 7. The length of the CDR3 is 16 residues.

The chain carries TRBV7-6 and TRBJ2-1, with 9 bases that match TRBD2. Per germline, CDR1 SGHVS and CDR2 FNYEAQ. This CDR3 has 18 amino acids. J lost 3 bases, V lost 2 bases, and 11 bases had no gene match. CDR3 in amino acids: CASSLRGTGTSFYNEQFF. The CDR3 region has the DNA TGTGCCAGCAGCTTAAGGGGGACGGGGACTAGCTTCTACAATGAGCAGTTCTTC.